A single sample gave rise to the 22 T cell receptor beta chains below, sequenced in a study of blood T cell repertoires in COVID-19. TCRdb keeps only in-frame clones here, not all; method: immunoSEQ multiplex PCR. The data show just over 650,000 clones, around 89% seen once. Sequencing input: peripheral blood. Receptors were obtained from a woman aged 18-29 years with acute or convalescent COVID-19.

The rearrangement uses TRBV28 and TRBJ1-2, with 7 bases lining up with TRBD1. This CDR3 spans 15 amino acids. V lost 7 bases and J lost 6; bases outside the gene matches: 14. In germline, CDR1 is MDHEN, CDR2 SYDVKM. CDR3 protein: CASKLPTGTVHGYTF. The DNA for the CDR3 is TGTGCCAGCAAGCTTCCCACAGGGACAGTCCATGGCTACACCTTC.

Turning to this clone: This sample includes further DNA sequences coding for the same CDR3. The V gene is TRBV30, the J gene TRBJ2-1; the D gene is possibly TRBD2 (7 bases). The V gene's germline CDR1 is GTSNPN and CDR2 SVGIG (reference sequence). This CDR3 comprises 13 residues. Trimming took 0 bases from V and 9 from J, leaving 12 bases between them. The CDR3: CAWSVGGAVEQFF. In DNA, the CDR3 is TGTGCCTGGAGTGTTGGGGGGGCCGTTGAGCAGTTCTTC.

This sequence joins TRBV7-9 and TRBJ2-7; 7 bases line up with TRBD1. Germline CDR1 and CDR2: SEHNR and FQNEAQ (reference sequence). The CDR3 is made up of 12 amino acids. V dropped 5 bases and J dropped 6; count of bases not matched to a gene: 4. CDR3 in amino acids: CASSPTGLEQYF. In DNA, the CDR3 is TGTGCCAGCAGCCCGACAGGGCTCGAGCAGTACTTC.

The V and J genes are TRBV9 and TRBJ2-7, with TRBD2 identical over 7 bases. From germline, CDR1 is SGDLS and CDR2 YYNGEE. This CDR3 contains 18 residues. J lost 0 bases, V lost 1 base, and 13 bases had no gene match. CDR3 sequence: CASSVHPSGGGSSYEQYF. CDR3 bases: TGTGCCAGCAGCGTACACCCCTCGGGCGGGGGAAGCTCCTACGAGCAGTACTTC.

This sequence joins TRBV13 and TRBJ1-2, with D tentatively TRBD1 (6 bases). Germline CDR1 PRHDT, CDR2 FYEKMQ (reference sequence). V shed 0 bases and J shed 5 bases, with 13 bases lying between them. The CDR3 runs 15 residues. CDR3 in amino acids: CASSLGRGKGYGYTF. The CDR3 coding sequence is TGTGCCAGCAGCTTAGGCAGGGGTAAGGGGTATGGCTACACCTTC.

The J gene is TRBJ1-2, the V gene TRBV4-1; TRBD1 agrees at 7 bases. Germline CDR1 is MGHRA and CDR2 is YSYEKL. CDR3 length: 17 amino acids. V trimming: 0 bases; J trimming: 0 bases; junction bases outside the gene matches: 7. In DNA, the CDR3 is TGCGCCAGCAGCCAAGAGGTGCTCCAGGGGGCTAACTATGGCTACACCTTC. Amino acid sequence: CASSQEVLQGANYGYTF.

The gene calls are TRBV29-1 and TRBJ1-1, with 8 bases matching TRBD1. The CDR3 has 13 residues. V lost 7 bases, J lost 0 bases, and 4 bases stayed unmatched. Germline CDR1 SQVTM, CDR2 ANQGSEA. The CDR3 here is CSAWTGLNTEAFF. The CDR3 DNA reads as TGCAGCGCTTGGACAGGGTTGAACACTGAAGCTTTCTTT.

This clone was observed a handful of times. The chain combines TRBV6-4 with TRBJ2-2; D not certain. V was clipped by 1 base and J by 2 bases, with 8 bases between them. Germline V CDR1 and CDR2: MRHNA, SNTAGT. The CDR3 extends over 15 amino acids. CDR3 region: CASSDLTSNTGELFF. The CDR3 DNA sequence: TGTGCCAGCAGTGACTTAACTTCCAACACCGGGGAGCTGTTTTTT.

V gene TRBV6-5 combines with J gene TRBJ1-2, with D unresolved. This CDR3 comprises 11 residues. The germline gives CDR1 MNHEY, CDR2 SVGAGI. V shed 10 bases and J shed 9 bases, with 15 bases lying between them. The CDR3 is CATSSSSRYTF. The CDR3, as DNA: TGTGCCACCTCTTCTAGCAGTCGCTACACCTTC.

This rearrangement joins TRBV4-1 to TRBJ1-4, with TRBD1 identical over 8 bases. Germline CDR1 MGHRA, CDR2 YSYEKL. V lost 1 base and J lost 6; bases outside the gene matches: 7. The CDR3 is made up of 16 amino acids. The CDR3 sequence is CASSQATDRGYEKLFF. Written as DNA, the CDR3 is TGCGCCAGCAGCCAAGCTACCGACAGGGGATATGAAAAACTGTTTTTT.

The chain recombines TRBV27 with TRBJ1-4; D unclear. The CDR3 spans 15 residues. The V and J ends lost 6 bases and 0 bases respectively, with 11 bases between them. Germline lookup yields CDR1 MNHEY and CDR2 SMNVEV (reference sequence). CDR3 sequence reads: CASRPPGATNEKLFF. In DNA, the CDR3 is TGTGCCAGCAGGCCTCCGGGAGCAACTAATGAAAAACTGTTTTTT.

This chain links TRBV27 with TRBJ1-2; 10 nucleotides agree with TRBD1. From germline, CDR1 is MNHEY and CDR2 SMNVEV (reference sequence). The CDR3 consists of 15 residues. J lost 7 bases, V lost 5 bases, and 10 bases had no gene match. The CDR3 region has the DNA TGTGCCAGCAGTCCGACCCGCGGGACAGGGGTTGGCTACACCTTC. Its translation: CASSPTRGTGVGYTF.

This chain connects TRBV11-2 to TRBJ2-7; tentatively, D is TRBD1 (5 bases). The CDR3 is 16 residues long. Trimming stripped 0 bases from V and 5 bases from J, with 17 bases between. Germline lookup yields CDR1 SGHAT and CDR2 FQNNGV. CDR3 nucleotide sequence: TGTGCCAGCAGCTTAGATGGCGCCAGGCCCAGGGACGAGCAGTACTTC. This gives the protein CASSLDGARPRDEQYF.

This sequence joins TRBV11-2 and TRBJ2-1, with TRBD2 identical over 7 bases. The CDR3 sequence is 12 residues long. The ends lost 3 bases at V and 10 bases at J; junction bases unmatched: 3. From germline, CDR1 is SGHAT and CDR2 FQNNGV. The CDR3 protein is CASSLGEGEQFF. DNA of the CDR3: TGTGCCAGCAGCTTGGGGGAGGGAGAGCAGTTCTTC.

The gene calls are TRBV9 and TRBJ1-3; D is perhaps TRBD1 (6 bases). The CDR3 has 18 residues. Germline V gene lookup returns CDR1 SGDLS and CDR2 YYNGEE. The germline V and J ends were trimmed by 3 bases and 0 bases, with 19 bases remaining between them. Here the CDR3 reads CASSDGIQGSYSGNTIYF. CDR3 coding DNA: TGTGCCAGCAGCGATGGAATTCAGGGGTCCTACTCTGGAAACACCATATATTTT.

The CDR3 DNA is TGTGCCAGCAGTTACTCCTACAGGGAGGGCTCACCCCTCCACTTT. Amino acid sequence: CASSYSYREGSPLHF. The rearrangement links TRBV6-5 to TRBJ1-6, with D possibly being TRBD1 (6 bases). V was trimmed by 0 bases and J by 10 bases, leaving 13 bases between them. The germline V gene has CDR1 MNHEY and CDR2 SVGAGI. This CDR3 is 15 amino acids long.

The chain uses TRBV4-1 and TRBJ2-2; no clear D gene. The V end lost 10 bases, the J end lost 6 bases, and 12 bases lay between the germline ends. The germline V gene encodes CDR1 MGHRA and CDR2 YSYEKL. The CDR3 has 12 amino acids. In DNA form, the CDR3 reads TGCGCCACCAAGCAGGCGCCCGGGGAGCTGTTTTTT. It encodes CATKQAPGELFF.

This clone was seen more than once but under ten times. The J gene is TRBJ1-3, the V gene TRBV12-3 or TRBV12-4; D is unresolved. CDR3 size: 12 residues. The V end was cut by 2 bases, the J end by 7 bases, with 6 bases between. CDR3 nucleotide sequence: TGTGCCAGCAGTTTAAGGGAGAACACCATATATTTT. Protein: CASSLRENTIYF.

V and J are TRBV27 and TRBJ1-2; D may be TRBD1 (6 bases). V lost 5 bases, J lost 6 bases, and 13 bases lay in between. This CDR3 has 13 residues. Germline V gene sequence: CDR1 MNHEY, CDR2 SMNVEV (reference sequence). In DNA, the CDR3 is TGTGCCAGCAGTCCCCGGCAGGGGAATGGCTACACCTTC. Protein product: CASSPRQGNGYTF.

The V call is TRBV20-1, the J call TRBJ1-3, with D hard to call. The CDR3 extends over 11 amino acids. V was shortened by 1 base and J by 5 bases, with 3 bases between the two germline ends. Germline CDR1 reads DFQATT; CDR2 reads SNEGSKA (reference sequence). The CDR3 bases are TGCAGTGCTAGAGTTAGAAACACCATATATTTT. It is translated as CSARVRNTIYF.

V usage is TRBV14 and J usage is TRBJ1-1; D is uncertain. CDR3 size: 15 residues. V lost 4 bases and J 3 bases, leaving 15 bases between the germline ends. The germline V gene has CDR1 SGHDN and CDR2 FVKESK. The CDR3 sequence is CASSLFIGGHTEAFF. In nucleotides, the CDR3 is TGTGCCAGCAGCCTTTTTATAGGCGGGCACACTGAAGCTTTCTTT.

CDR3 sequence (DNA): TGTGCCAGCAGCGTAGGCGCGGGCACTGAAGCTTTCTTT. Residues: CASSVGAGTEAFF. The V and J genes are TRBV7-2 and TRBJ1-1; D uncertain. The V gene lost 5 bases and the J gene lost 4 bases, with 11 bases spanning the gap. The CDR3 consists of 13 residues. Germline CDR1 reads SGHTA; CDR2 reads FQGNSA.